This T cell receptor (beta chain) comes out of a study of T cells in Graves' hyperthyroidism and ophthalmopathy. RNA transcripts served as the template for amplifying TCR beta CDR3 regions. HTBI primers drove first-round RT-PCR of the TCR CDR3. TCRdb used MiXCR to reprocess the multiplex PCR reads, holding one entry per CDR3 protein. Here the sample spans about 640,000 distinct CDR3 sequences, about a fifth being singletons. This CDR3 is built from 15 residues. CDR1 is SGDLS and CDR2 is YYNGEE in the germline V gene. Trimming shortened V by 1 base and J by 2 bases, and 12 bases separated the two germline ends.

The sample was blood. V and J are TRBV9 and TRBJ1-2; a weak D match, TRBD1 (5 bases). The sequence was obtained from a man younger than 45 with Graves' ophthalmopathy. The CDR3 region has the DNA TGTGCCAGCAGCGTAACGACAGAACTCAACTATGGCTACACCTTC. It yields the protein CASSVTTELNYGYTF.